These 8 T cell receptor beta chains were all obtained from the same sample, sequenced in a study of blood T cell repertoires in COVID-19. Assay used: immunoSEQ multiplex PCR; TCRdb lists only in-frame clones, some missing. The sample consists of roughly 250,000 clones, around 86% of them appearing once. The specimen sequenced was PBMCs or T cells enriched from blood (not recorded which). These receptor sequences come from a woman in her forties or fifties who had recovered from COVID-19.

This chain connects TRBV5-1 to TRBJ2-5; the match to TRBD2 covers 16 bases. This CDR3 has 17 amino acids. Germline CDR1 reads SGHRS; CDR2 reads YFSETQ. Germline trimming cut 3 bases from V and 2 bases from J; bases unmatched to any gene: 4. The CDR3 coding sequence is TGCGCCAGCAGCTCGGGGACTAGCGGGAGGGGTCAAGAGACCCAGTACTTC. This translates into CASSSGTSGRGQETQYF.

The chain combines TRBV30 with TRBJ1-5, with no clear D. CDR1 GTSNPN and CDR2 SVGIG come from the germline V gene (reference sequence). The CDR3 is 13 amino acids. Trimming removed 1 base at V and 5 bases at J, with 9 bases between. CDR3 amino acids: CAWSGSYDQPQHF. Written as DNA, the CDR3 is TGTGCCTGGAGTGGGTCCTATGATCAGCCCCAGCATTTT.

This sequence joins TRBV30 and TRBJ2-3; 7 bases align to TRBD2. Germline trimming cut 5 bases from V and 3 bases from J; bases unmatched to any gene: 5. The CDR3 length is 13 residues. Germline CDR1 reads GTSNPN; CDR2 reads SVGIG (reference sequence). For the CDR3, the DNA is TGTGCCTGGCAGCGGGAAAGGACAGATACGCAGTATTTT. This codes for CAWQRERTDTQYF.

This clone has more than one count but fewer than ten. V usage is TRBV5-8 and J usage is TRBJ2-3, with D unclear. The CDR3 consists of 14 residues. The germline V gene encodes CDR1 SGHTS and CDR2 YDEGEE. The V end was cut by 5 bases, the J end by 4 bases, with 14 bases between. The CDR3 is CASRAEPRADTQYF. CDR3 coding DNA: TGTGCCAGCAGGGCAGAACCTCGGGCAGATACGCAGTATTTT. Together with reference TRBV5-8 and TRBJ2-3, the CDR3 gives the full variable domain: EAGVTQSPTHLIKTRGQQATLRCSPISGHTSVYWYQQALGLGLQFLLWYDEGEERNRGNFPPRFSGRQFPNYSSELNVNALELEDSALYLCASRAEPRADTQYFGPGTRLTVL.

The DNA for the CDR3 is TGTGCCAGCAGTTACTCGAGGAGTGGGAGCAATCAGCCCCAGCATTTT. Translation gives CASSYSRSGSNQPQHF. The J gene is TRBJ1-5, the V gene TRBV6-5; D remains unclear. In germline, CDR1 is MNHEY, CDR2 SVGAGI. The CDR3 length is 16 residues. V lost 0 bases and J lost 1, with 10 bases in between.

CDR3 region: CSVDEWDSNYGYTF. In DNA, the CDR3 is TGCAGCGTTGACGAATGGGACAGCAACTATGGCTACACCTTC. The chain carries TRBV29-1 and TRBJ1-2; 7 bases map to TRBD1. Germline V gene lookup returns CDR1 SQVTM and CDR2 ANQGSEA. J lost 2 bases, V lost 3 bases, and 6 bases had no gene match. The CDR3 is 14 residues long.

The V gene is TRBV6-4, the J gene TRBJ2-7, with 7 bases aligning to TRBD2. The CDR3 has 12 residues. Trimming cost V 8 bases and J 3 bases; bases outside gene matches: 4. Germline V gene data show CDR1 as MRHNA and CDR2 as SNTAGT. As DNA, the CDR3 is TGTGCCAGCGGAGCGGGGCACTACGAGCAGTACTTC. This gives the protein CASGAGHYEQYF.

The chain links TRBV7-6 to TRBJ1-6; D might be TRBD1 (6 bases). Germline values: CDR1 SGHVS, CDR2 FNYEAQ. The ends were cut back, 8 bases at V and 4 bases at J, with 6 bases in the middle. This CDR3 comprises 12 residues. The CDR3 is CASQGYNSPLHF. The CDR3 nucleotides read TGTGCCAGCCAGGGGTATAATTCACCCCTCCACTTT.